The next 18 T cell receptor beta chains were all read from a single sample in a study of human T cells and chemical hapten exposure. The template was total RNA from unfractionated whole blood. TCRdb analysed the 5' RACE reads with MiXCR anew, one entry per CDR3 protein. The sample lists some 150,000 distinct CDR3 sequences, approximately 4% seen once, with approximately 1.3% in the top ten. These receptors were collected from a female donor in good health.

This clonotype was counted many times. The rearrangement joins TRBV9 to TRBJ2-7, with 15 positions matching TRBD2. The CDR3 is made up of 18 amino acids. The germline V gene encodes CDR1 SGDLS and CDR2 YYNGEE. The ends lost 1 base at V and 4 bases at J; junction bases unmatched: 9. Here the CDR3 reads CASSVTEGLAGGLYEQYF. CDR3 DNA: TGTGCCAGCAGCGTAACAGAAGGACTAGCGGGGGGGCTTTACGAGCAGTACTTC. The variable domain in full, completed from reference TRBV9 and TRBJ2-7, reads DSGVTQTPKHLITATGQRVTLRCSPRSGDLSVYWYQQSLDQGLQFLIQYYNGEERAKGNILERFSAQQFPDLHSELNLSSLELGDSALYFCASSVTEGLAGGLYEQYFGPGTRLTVT.

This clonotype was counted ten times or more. For the CDR3, the DNA is TGTGCCAGCAGTGCATGGACACCTTATGGCTACACCTTC. This gives the protein CASSAWTPYGYTF. This chain uses TRBV6-1 with TRBJ1-2, with D possibly being TRBD1 (5 bases). The CDR3 runs to 13 residues. Germline V gene data show CDR1 as MNHNS and CDR2 as SASEGT. V lost 4 bases and J lost 5, with 11 bases in between.

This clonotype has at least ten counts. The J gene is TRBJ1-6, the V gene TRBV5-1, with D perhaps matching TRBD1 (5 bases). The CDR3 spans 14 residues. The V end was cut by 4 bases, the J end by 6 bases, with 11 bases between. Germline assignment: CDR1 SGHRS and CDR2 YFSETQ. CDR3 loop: CASSKGQVNSPLHF. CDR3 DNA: TGCGCCAGCAGCAAAGGACAAGTTAATTCACCCCTCCACTTT. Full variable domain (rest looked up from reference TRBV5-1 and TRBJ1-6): KAGVTQTPRYLIKTRGQQVTLSCSPISGHRSVSWYQQTPGQGLQFLFEYFSETQRNKGNFPGRFSGRQFSNSRSEMNVSTLELGDSALYLCASSKGQVNSPLHFGNGTRLTVT.

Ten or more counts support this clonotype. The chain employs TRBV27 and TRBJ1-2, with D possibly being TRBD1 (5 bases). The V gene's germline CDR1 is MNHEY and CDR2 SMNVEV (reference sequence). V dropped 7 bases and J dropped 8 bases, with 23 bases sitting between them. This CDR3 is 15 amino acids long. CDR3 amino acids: CASTPRGEPPRGYTF. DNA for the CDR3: TGTGCCAGCACACCTCGAGGGGAGCCTCCTCGGGGCTACACCTTC.

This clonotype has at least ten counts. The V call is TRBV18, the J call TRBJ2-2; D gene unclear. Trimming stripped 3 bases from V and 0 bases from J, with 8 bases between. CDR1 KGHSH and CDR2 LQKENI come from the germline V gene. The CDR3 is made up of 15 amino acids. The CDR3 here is CASSPGSTNTGELFF. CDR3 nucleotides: TGTGCCAGCTCACCGGGGTCGACGAACACCGGGGAGCTGTTTTTT.

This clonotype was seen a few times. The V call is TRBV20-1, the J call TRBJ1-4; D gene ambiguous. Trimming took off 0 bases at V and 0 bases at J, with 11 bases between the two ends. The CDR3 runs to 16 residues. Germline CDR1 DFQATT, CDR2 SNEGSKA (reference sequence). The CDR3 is CSAREWQKATNEKLFF. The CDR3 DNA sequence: TGCAGTGCTAGAGAATGGCAGAAAGCAACTAATGAAAAACTGTTTTTT.

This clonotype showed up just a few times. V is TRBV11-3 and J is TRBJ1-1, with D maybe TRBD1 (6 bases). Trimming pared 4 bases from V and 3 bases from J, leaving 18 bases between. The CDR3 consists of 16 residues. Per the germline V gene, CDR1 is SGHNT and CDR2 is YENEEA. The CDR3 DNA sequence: TGTGCCAGCAGCTCCGGGGGGGGCGCAACTGACACTGAAGCTTTCTTT. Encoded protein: CASSSGGGATDTEAFF. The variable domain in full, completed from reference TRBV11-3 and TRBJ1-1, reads EAGVVQSPRYKIIEKKQPVAFWCNPISGHNTLYWYLQNLGQGPELLIRYENEEAVDDSQLPKDRFSAERLKGVDSTLKIQPAELGDSAVYLCASSSGGGATDTEAFFGQGTRLTVV.

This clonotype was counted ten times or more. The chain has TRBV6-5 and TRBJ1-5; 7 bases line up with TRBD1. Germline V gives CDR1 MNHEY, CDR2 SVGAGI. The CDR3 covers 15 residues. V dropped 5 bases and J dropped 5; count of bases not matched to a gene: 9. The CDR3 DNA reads TGTGCCAGCAGTGCAGGGGGTTTGGGCCATCAGCCCCAGCATTTT. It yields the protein CASSAGGLGHQPQHF.

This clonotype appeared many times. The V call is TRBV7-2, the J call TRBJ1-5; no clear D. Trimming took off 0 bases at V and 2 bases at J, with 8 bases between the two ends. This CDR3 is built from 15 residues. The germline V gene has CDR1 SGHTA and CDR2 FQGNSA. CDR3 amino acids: CASSLAPAGNQPQHF. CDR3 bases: TGTGCCAGCAGCTTAGCCCCGGCAGGCAATCAGCCCCAGCATTTT.

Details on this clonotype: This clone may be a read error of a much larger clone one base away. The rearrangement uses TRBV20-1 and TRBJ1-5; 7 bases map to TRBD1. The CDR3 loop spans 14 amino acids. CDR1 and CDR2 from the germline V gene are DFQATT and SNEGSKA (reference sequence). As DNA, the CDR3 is TGCAGTACTAGAGACGGACAGGAAAGTCAGCCCCAGCATTTT. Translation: CSTRDGQESQPQHF.

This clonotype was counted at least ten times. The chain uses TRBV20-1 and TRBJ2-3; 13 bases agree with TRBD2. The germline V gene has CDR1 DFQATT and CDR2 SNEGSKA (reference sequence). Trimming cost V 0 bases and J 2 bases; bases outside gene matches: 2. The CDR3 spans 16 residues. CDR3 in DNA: TGCAGTGCTAGAGACACTAGCGGGGGGGCCACAGATACGCAGTATTTT. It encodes CSARDTSGGATDTQYF.

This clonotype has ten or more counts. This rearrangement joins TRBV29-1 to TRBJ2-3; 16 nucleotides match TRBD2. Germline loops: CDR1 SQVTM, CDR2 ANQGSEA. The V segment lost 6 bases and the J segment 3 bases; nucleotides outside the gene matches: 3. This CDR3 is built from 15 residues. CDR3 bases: TGCAGCGTGGGGACTAGCGGGGGGGTGACAGATACGCAGTATTTT. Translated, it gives CSVGTSGGVTDTQYF.

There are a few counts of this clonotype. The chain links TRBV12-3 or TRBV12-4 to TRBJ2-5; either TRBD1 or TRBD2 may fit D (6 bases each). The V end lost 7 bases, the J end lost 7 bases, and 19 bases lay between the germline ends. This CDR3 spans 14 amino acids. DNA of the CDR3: TGTGCCAGCAACCCCTTGGGGGGCTATGGGACCCAGTACTTC. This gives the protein CASNPLGGYGTQYF.

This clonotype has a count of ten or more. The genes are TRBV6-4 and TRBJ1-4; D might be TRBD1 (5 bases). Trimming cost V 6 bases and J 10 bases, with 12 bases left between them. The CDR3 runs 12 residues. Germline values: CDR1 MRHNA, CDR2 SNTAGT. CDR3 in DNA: TGTGCCAGCAGGGATACGGGGACAAAACTGTTTTTT. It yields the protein CASRDTGTKLFF.

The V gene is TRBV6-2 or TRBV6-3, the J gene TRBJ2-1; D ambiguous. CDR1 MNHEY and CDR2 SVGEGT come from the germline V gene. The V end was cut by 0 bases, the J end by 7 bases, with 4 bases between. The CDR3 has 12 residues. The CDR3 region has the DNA TGTGCCAGCAGTTACTCCGGGAATGAGCAGTTCTTC. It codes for CASSYSGNEQFF.

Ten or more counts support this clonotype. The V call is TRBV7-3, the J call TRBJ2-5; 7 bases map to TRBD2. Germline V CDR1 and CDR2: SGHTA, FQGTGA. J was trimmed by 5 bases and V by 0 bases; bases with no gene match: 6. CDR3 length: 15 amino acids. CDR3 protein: CASSLTGGSRETQYF. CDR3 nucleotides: TGTGCCAGCAGCTTAACGGGAGGGTCGAGGGAGACCCAGTACTTC.

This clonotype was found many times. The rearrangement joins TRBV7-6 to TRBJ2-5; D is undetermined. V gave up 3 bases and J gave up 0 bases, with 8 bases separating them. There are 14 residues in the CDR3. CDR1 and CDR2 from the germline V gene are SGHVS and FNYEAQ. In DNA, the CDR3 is TGTGCCAGCAGCTTCGCGTCTAACCAAGAGACCCAGTACTTC. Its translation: CASSFASNQETQYF.

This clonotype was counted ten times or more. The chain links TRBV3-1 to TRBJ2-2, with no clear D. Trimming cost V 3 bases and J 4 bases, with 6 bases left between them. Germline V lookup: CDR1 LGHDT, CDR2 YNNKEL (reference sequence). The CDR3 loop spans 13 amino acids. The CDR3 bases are TGTGCCAGCAGCCAGGGATCCACCGGGGAGCTGTTTTTT. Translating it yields CASSQGSTGELFF.